One sample yielded the 18 T cell receptor beta chains listed below, sequenced in a study of shared clonotypes between healthy human individuals. TCRdb's table, derived via immunoSEQ multiplex PCR, lists solely in-frame clones and lacks some. The table includes 2,500,000 or so clones, 85% to 95% detected once. Sequenced material: naive CD4+ T cells sorted from blood. Subset described: CD45RA+ positively selected. The source of these receptors is a young man in good health.

Comment on this clone: In the same sample, other DNA sequences code for this CDR3. The V and J genes are TRBV10-3 and TRBJ1-4; D gene unclear. V was trimmed by 0 bases and J by 5 bases, leaving 7 bases between them. Looked up from germline, CDR1 is ENHRY and CDR2 is SYGVKD. The length of the CDR3 is 14 residues. CDR3 loop: CAISESAGNEKLFF. CDR3 sequence (DNA): TGTGCCATCAGTGAGTCGGCGGGAAATGAAAAACTGTTTTTT.

The V gene is TRBV5-8, the J gene TRBJ1-2; D unclear. Germline V CDR1 and CDR2: SGHTS, YDEGEE. CDR3 size: 15 residues. Trimming stripped 0 bases from V and 1 base from J, with 10 bases between. The CDR3 protein is CASSLVTRDNYGYTF. CDR3 in DNA: TGTGCCAGCAGCTTGGTCACAAGGGATAACTATGGCTACACCTTC.

The chain carries TRBV4-1 and TRBJ2-7, with 7 bases matching TRBD1. The CDR3 has 15 residues. Unmatched junction bases numbered 7, after V lost 1 base and J lost 4 bases. CDR1 is MGHRA and CDR2 is YSYEKL in the germline V gene. Here the CDR3 DNA reads TGCGCCAGCAGCCAAGCCGACAGGGTAGCGTACGAGCAGTACTTC. This codes for CASSQADRVAYEQYF.

The chain links TRBV19 to TRBJ2-2, with TRBD1 identical over 8 bases. This CDR3 is built from 14 residues. The germline CDR1 and CDR2 sequences are LNHDA and SQIVND (reference sequence). The J segment lost 6 bases and the V segment lost 6 bases, leaving 6 bases of the junction unmatched. CDR3 region: CASSRQGLAGELFF. For the CDR3, the DNA is TGTGCCAGTAGCCGACAGGGGTTGGCCGGGGAGCTGTTTTTT. Drawing the rest from reference TRBV19 and TRBJ2-2, the complete variable domain is DGGITQSPKYLFRKEGQNVTLSCEQNLNHDAMYWYRQDPGQGLRLIYYSQIVNDFQKGDIAEGYSVSREKKESFPLTVTSAQKNPTAFYLCASSRQGLAGELFFGEGSRLTVL.

The chain uses TRBV30 and TRBJ2-1, with 9 bases lining up with TRBD2. The trim removed 0 bases at V and 8 bases at J, leaving 8 bases unmatched. The CDR3 is 15 residues long. The germline V gene encodes CDR1 GTSNPN and CDR2 SVGIG (reference sequence). CDR3: CAWSVASGTFDEQFF. The CDR3 nucleotides read TGTGCCTGGAGTGTCGCTAGCGGGACATTCGATGAGCAGTTCTTC.

The chain recombines TRBV28 with TRBJ2-7, with D perhaps TRBD1 (6 bases). Germline V lookup: CDR1 MDHEN, CDR2 SYDVKM. V was pared by 2 bases and J by 0 bases, with 14 bases between. CDR3 length equals 16 residues. CDR3 residues: CASSLGGGWTSYEQYF. The CDR3 nucleotides read TGTGCCAGCAGTTTAGGGGGCGGGTGGACCTCCTACGAGCAGTACTTC.

J is TRBJ2-5 and V is TRBV28, with 9 bases fitting TRBD2. Germline-derived CDR1 and CDR2 are MDHEN and SYDVKM. Trimming removed 6 bases from V and 3 bases from J; junction bases left unmatched: 11. The CDR3 runs to 16 residues. As DNA, the CDR3 is TGTGCCAGCAGCTCCCCCGGGGAGCGGGGGGAAGAGACCCAGTACTTC. Translation gives CASSSPGERGEETQYF.

This clone appeared once. J is TRBJ2-4 and V is TRBV14, with D maybe TRBD1 (6 bases). Per germline, CDR1 SGHDN and CDR2 FVKESK. The CDR3 contains 19 residues. The germline V and J ends were trimmed by 4 bases and 2 bases, with 24 bases remaining between them. The CDR3 sequence: CASSRGGYRDTHTKNIQYF. In DNA form, the CDR3 reads TGTGCCAGCAGCCGGGGTGGATATAGGGACACCCATACCAAAAACATTCAGTACTTC.

V is TRBV6-5 and J is TRBJ2-2; D is unclear. V shed 2 bases and J shed 7 bases, with 8 bases lying between them. The length of the CDR3 is 13 residues. The germline CDR1 and CDR2 sequences are MNHEY and SVGAGI. In DNA form, the CDR3 reads TGTGCCAGCAGTTACGACGATCTCGGGGAGCTGTTTTTT. This gives the protein CASSYDDLGELFF.

V and J are TRBV4-1 and TRBJ1-1; D remains ambiguous. V lost 1 base and J 5 bases, leaving 20 bases between the germline ends. The germline gives CDR1 MGHRA, CDR2 YSYEKL. The CDR3 sequence is 17 residues long. The CDR3 is CASSQATPGGLGTEAFF. CDR3 nucleotides: TGCGCCAGCAGCCAAGCAACGCCAGGCGGGTTAGGGACTGAAGCTTTCTTT.

This clone was recorded once. V gene TRBV5-1 combines with J gene TRBJ2-2, with D maybe TRBD1 (6 bases). This CDR3 is 14 amino acids long. Germline assignment: CDR1 SGHRS and CDR2 YFSETQ. Between the trimmed V and J ends, which lost 4 bases and 5 bases, there was a span of 12 bases. In nucleotides, the CDR3 is TGCGCCAGCAGCCCGGACAGTTTTACCGGGGAGCTGTTTTTT. Amino acids: CASSPDSFTGELFF. The complete variable domain, with remaining parts taken from reference TRBV5-1 and TRBJ2-2, reads KAGVTQTPRYLIKTRGQQVTLSCSPISGHRSVSWYQQTPGQGLQFLFEYFSETQRNKGNFPGRFSGRQFSNSRSEMNVSTLELGDSALYLCASSPDSFTGELFFGEGSRLTVL.

The chain links TRBV7-2 to TRBJ2-2, with D perhaps matching TRBD2 (6 bases). Germline CDR1 reads SGHTA; CDR2 reads FQGNSA. Deletions cut 5 bases from V and 1 base from J, with 14 bases between. CDR3 length equals 16 residues. CDR3 protein: CASSISSDRNTGELFF. In DNA form, the CDR3 reads TGTGCCAGCAGCATATCTAGCGACAGGAACACCGGGGAGCTGTTTTTT. The entire variable domain, with the rest obtained from reference TRBV7-2 and TRBJ2-2, is as follows: GAGVSQSPSNKVTEKGKDVELRCDPISGHTALYWYRQSLGQGLEFLIYFQGNSAPDKSGLPSDRFSAERTGGSVSTLTIQRTQQEDSAVYLCASSISSDRNTGELFFGEGSRLTVL.

This clone was seen only once. This chain links TRBV5-6 with TRBJ2-5; tentatively, D is TRBD1 or TRBD2 (6 bases each). Germline CDR1 reads SGHDT; CDR2 reads YYEEEE. The CDR3 spans 13 residues. V lost 3 bases and J 6 bases, leaving 12 bases between the germline ends. The CDR3 here is CASSSRGEQTQYF. CDR3 DNA sequence: TGTGCCAGCAGCTCGAGGGGGGAACAGACCCAGTACTTC.

This chain links TRBV4-2 with TRBJ1-3; a possible D gene is TRBD1 (6 bases). The ends were cut back, 4 bases at V and 1 base at J, with 11 bases in the middle. CDR3 length: 15 amino acids. Germline V lookup: CDR1 LGHNA, CDR2 YNFKEQ. CDR3: CASSPPGASGNTIYF. In DNA, the CDR3 is TGTGCCAGCAGCCCCCCGGGGGCTTCTGGAAACACCATATATTTT.

The genes are TRBV7-2 and TRBJ2-2; D call uncertain. Trimming took off 6 bases at V and 4 bases at J, with 6 bases between the two ends. The germline V gene has CDR1 SGHTA and CDR2 FQGNSA. This CDR3 is built from 12 residues. CDR3 DNA sequence: TGTGCCAGCAGGTGGAGCACCGGGGAGCTGTTTTTT. This translates into CASRWSTGELFF.

The genes are TRBV11-3 and TRBJ2-1; weak D call: TRBD1 (5 bases). Trimming pared 1 base from V and 4 bases from J, leaving 23 bases between. Germline V CDR1 and CDR2: SGHNT, YENEEA. The CDR3 covers 19 residues. The DNA for the CDR3 is TGTGCCAGCAGCTTAGTCCCCGAGGCGGACACCTACGAGTACAATGAGCAGTTCTTC. Translating gives CASSLVPEADTYEYNEQFF.

The chain couples TRBV5-5 to TRBJ1-1; D remains ambiguous. Per germline, CDR1 SGHKS and CDR2 YYEKEE (reference sequence). V was shortened by 6 bases and J by 0 bases, with 9 bases between the two germline ends. This CDR3 contains 13 residues. DNA of the CDR3: TGTGCCAGCAATGGAAGGATGAACACTGAAGCTTTCTTT. This codes for CASNGRMNTEAFF.

This clone has more than one count but fewer than ten. V usage is TRBV7-2 and J usage is TRBJ1-1; D remains unclear. Germline CDR1 is SGHTA and CDR2 is FQGNSA. This CDR3 contains 13 residues. V was shortened by 3 bases and J by 4 bases, with 9 bases between the two germline ends. CDR3 DNA: TGTGCCAGCAGCTTCAGGATGGGCACTGAAGCTTTCTTT. Its protein product is CASSFRMGTEAFF. Complete variable domain (other parts from reference TRBV7-2 and TRBJ1-1): GAGVSQSPSNKVTEKGKDVELRCDPISGHTALYWYRQSLGQGLEFLIYFQGNSAPDKSGLPSDRFSAERTGGSVSTLTIQRTQQEDSAVYLCASSFRMGTEAFFGQGTRLTVV.